The 27 T cell receptor beta chains reported below all come from one sample, sequenced in a study of cytomegalovirus exposure and HLA in healthy donors. PCR employed 60 Vbeta and 13 Jbeta primers. TCRdb keeps only in-frame clones here, not all; method: immunoSEQ multiplex PCR. The table lists roughly 120,000 clones, 70% to 85% of them singletons. Specimen: PBMCs. These receptors came from a man in his fifties in good health and CMV-seropositive.

Only a few counts were recorded for this clone. The CDR3 reads CASSALGLAVDTQYF. For the CDR3, the DNA is TGCGCCAGCAGTGCCCTAGGACTAGCGGTAGATACGCAGTATTTT. The chain carries TRBV10-2 and TRBJ2-3, with 10 bases matching TRBD2. Trimming cost V 4 bases and J 5 bases; bases outside gene matches: 6. Germline CDR1 is WSHSY and CDR2 is SAAADI. The CDR3 has 15 amino acids.

This chain links TRBV6-6 with TRBJ1-2, with TRBD1 as a possible D gene (5 bases). CDR1 and CDR2 from the germline V gene are MNHNY and SVGAGI (reference sequence). Trimming took 6 bases from V and 2 from J, leaving 16 bases between them. The CDR3 loop spans 15 amino acids. The CDR3 loop reads CASRGGTGPNYGYTF. CDR3 sequence (DNA): TGTGCCAGCAGGGGGGGTACAGGCCCCAACTATGGCTACACCTTC.

The chain joins TRBV9 to TRBJ1-4; D gene unclear. V lost 0 bases to trimming and J lost 3 bases, with 6 bases between them. Looked up from germline, CDR1 is SGDLS and CDR2 is YYNGEE. The CDR3 contains 14 residues. The CDR3 loop is CASSVGLANEKLFF. CDR3 nucleotide sequence: TGTGCCAGCAGCGTAGGGTTAGCTAATGAAAAACTGTTTTTT.

The chain couples TRBV30 to TRBJ1-5; TRBD1 matches 7 bases. V shed 5 bases, J shed 7 bases, and the junction held 8 bases outside the gene matches. CDR3 size: 13 residues. In germline, CDR1 is GTSNPN, CDR2 SVGIG (reference sequence). The CDR3, as DNA: TGTGCCTGGGACAGGGAATCGGGACAGCCCCAGCATTTT. Its protein is CAWDRESGQPQHF.

J is TRBJ1-5 and V is TRBV28; D unresolved. Germline assignment: CDR1 MDHEN and CDR2 SYDVKM. There are 16 residues in the CDR3. V was pared by 5 bases and J by 6 bases, with 20 bases between. The CDR3 reads CASSRRRLLETQPQHF. CDR3 DNA: TGTGCCAGCAGTAGGAGGAGACTATTGGAAACTCAGCCCCAGCATTTT.

The genes are TRBV9 and TRBJ2-1; TRBD1 matches at 7 bases. The length of the CDR3 is 15 residues. Per the germline V gene, CDR1 is SGDLS and CDR2 is YYNGEE. J gave up 5 bases and V 3 bases, and 8 bases lay outside the gene matches. CDR3 DNA sequence: TGTGCCAGCAGCGGGGGACAGAAACAGAACAATGAGCAGTTCTTC. Its translation is CASSGGQKQNNEQFF. The entire variable domain, with the rest obtained from reference TRBV9 and TRBJ2-1, is as follows: DSGVTQTPKHLITATGQRVTLRCSPRSGDLSVYWYQQSLDQGLQFLIQYYNGEERAKGNILERFSAQQFPDLHSELNLSSLELGDSALYFCASSGGQKQNNEQFFGPGTRLTVL.

The chain employs TRBV5-4 and TRBJ1-2, with 7 bases that match TRBD1. This CDR3 is built from 13 residues. Germline V gene lookup returns CDR1 SGHNT and CDR2 YYREEE (reference sequence). Trimming removed 4 bases from V and 8 bases from J; junction bases left unmatched: 8. The CDR3, as DNA: TGTGCCAGCAGCCCTAACAGGGGCGGGGGCTACACCTTC. It codes for CASSPNRGGGYTF.

The chain links TRBV12-5 to TRBJ2-1; D uncertain. CDR3 size: 16 residues. Germline V gene data show CDR1 as LGHNT and CDR2 as FRNRAP. Trimming pared 0 bases from V and 2 bases from J, leaving 11 bases between. CDR3 in amino acids: CASGLVQVPAYNEQFF. The DNA of the CDR3 is TGTGCTAGTGGTTTGGTACAAGTGCCAGCCTACAATGAGCAGTTCTTC.

The chain employs TRBV9 and TRBJ1-6; D uncertain. Germline V gene lookup returns CDR1 SGDLS and CDR2 YYNGEE. V dropped 0 bases and J dropped 10 bases, with 14 bases sitting between them. The CDR3 consists of 15 residues. This chain's CDR3 is CASSVAVQARSPLHF. For the CDR3, the DNA is TGTGCCAGCAGCGTAGCAGTGCAGGCAAGGTCACCCCTCCACTTT.

This rearrangement joins TRBV5-1 to TRBJ2-1, with D maybe TRBD1 (6 bases). The V gene's germline CDR1 is SGHRS and CDR2 YFSETQ. The CDR3 is 12 residues long. With 5 bases removed from V and 12 bases from J, the gap between germline ends came to 15 bases. The CDR3 DNA reads as TGCGCCAGCAGTGATACAGGGCCCCGGCAGTTCTTC. It specifies CASSDTGPRQFF.

The V call is TRBV7-2, the J call TRBJ1-4, with TRBD1 as a possible D gene (5 bases). Trimming took off 5 bases at V and 5 bases at J, with 15 bases between the two ends. The germline gives CDR1 SGHTA, CDR2 FQGNSA. The CDR3 loop spans 15 amino acids. This chain's CDR3 is CASSPRPGQNEKLFF. DNA for the CDR3: TGTGCCAGCAGCCCTAGACCAGGGCAGAATGAAAAACTGTTTTTT.

J is TRBJ1-2 and V is TRBV20-1; D gene uncertain. The germline V gene encodes CDR1 DFQATT and CDR2 SNEGSKA (reference sequence). This CDR3 region has 11 residues. V was shortened by 3 bases and J by 7 bases, with 9 bases between the two germline ends. The CDR3 region is CSASASGGYTF. In nucleotides, the CDR3 is TGCAGTGCTAGTGCCAGCGGTGGCTACACCTTC.

V and J are TRBV9 and TRBJ2-1, with D possibly TRBD1 on 6 matching bases. V was cut by 3 bases and J by 8 bases, with 9 bases left in between. This CDR3 comprises 12 residues. CDR1 SGDLS and CDR2 YYNGEE come from the germline V gene. In DNA form, the CDR3 reads TGTGCCAGCAGCGCACAGGGTTATGAGCAGTTCTTC. Protein sequence: CASSAQGYEQFF.

The chain is built from TRBV7-6 and TRBJ1-4, with TRBD1 matching over 12 bases. The germline gives CDR1 SGHVS, CDR2 FNYEAQ. This CDR3 is built from 18 residues. With V trimmed by 5 bases and J by 8 bases, 15 bases remained unmatched. The CDR3 here is CASSDPRDRGRGFEKLFF. The CDR3 DNA sequence: TGTGCCAGCAGCGACCCCCGGGACAGGGGGCGCGGTTTCGAAAAACTGTTTTTT.

The gene calls are TRBV7-2 and TRBJ1-4, with 8 bases matching TRBD1. The V and J ends lost 5 bases and 8 bases, in that order; junction bases with no gene match: 7. This CDR3 comprises 14 residues. Germline V lookup: CDR1 SGHTA, CDR2 FQGNSA. The CDR3, as DNA: TGTGCCAGCAGCGCCCAGGGGGCAGGCGAAAAACTGTTTTTT. It translates to CASSAQGAGEKLFF.

This chain uses TRBV19 with TRBJ2-7; tentative D call: TRBD1 (5 bases). The CDR3 is made up of 15 amino acids. From germline, CDR1 is LNHDA and CDR2 SQIVND (reference sequence). V was clipped by 3 bases and J by 0 bases, with 12 bases between them. The CDR3 region is CASSMGQASSYEQYF. In DNA, the CDR3 is TGTGCCAGTAGTATGGGGCAGGCAAGCTCCTACGAGCAGTACTTC.

The rearrangement links TRBV4-3 to TRBJ1-2; D is possibly TRBD1 (6 bases). V lost 4 bases to trimming and J lost 7 bases, with 19 bases between them. The CDR3 contains 15 residues. Germline values: CDR1 LGHNA, CDR2 YSLEER. For the CDR3, the DNA is TGCGCCAGCAGCCGACAGACAGGCGGCCTTTTTGGCTACACCTTC. This translates into CASSRQTGGLFGYTF.

CDR3 residues: CASSLAVETQYF. CDR3 nucleotide sequence: TGCGCCAGCAGCTTGGCCGTAGAGACCCAGTACTTC. The rearrangement joins TRBV5-1 to TRBJ2-5; D is uncertain. The CDR3 is 12 residues long. Germline V gene sequence: CDR1 SGHRS, CDR2 YFSETQ. Trimming removed 0 bases from V and 4 bases from J, with 4 bases in between. The full variable domain, its missing parts supplied by reference TRBV5-1 and TRBJ2-5, is KAGVTQTPRYLIKTRGQQVTLSCSPISGHRSVSWYQQTPGQGLQFLFEYFSETQRNKGNFPGRFSGRQFSNSRSEMNVSTLELGDSALYLCASSLAVETQYFGPGTRLLVL.

The V gene is TRBV5-5, the J gene TRBJ1-3; 7 bases line up with TRBD1. This CDR3 spans 14 amino acids. The germline gives CDR1 SGHKS, CDR2 YYEKEE (reference sequence). V trimming: 0 bases; J trimming: 6 bases; junction bases outside the gene matches: 3. This CDR3 is CASSLVDRENTIYF. The CDR3 coding sequence is TGTGCCAGCAGCTTGGTCGACAGGGAAAACACCATATATTTT.

The V call is TRBV28, the J call TRBJ2-1, with 10 bases lining up with TRBD1. The CDR3 is made up of 15 amino acids. Trimming removed 5 bases from V and 8 bases from J; junction bases left unmatched: 9. Germline lookup yields CDR1 MDHEN and CDR2 SYDVKM. CDR3 protein: CASSGPGQGRDEQFF. In DNA form, the CDR3 reads TGTGCCAGCAGTGGCCCGGGACAGGGGAGGGATGAGCAGTTCTTC.

The chain carries TRBV27 and TRBJ1-5; no firm D call. CDR3 length: 11 residues. The V and J ends lost 10 bases and 2 bases respectively, with 6 bases between them. In germline, CDR1 is MNHEY, CDR2 SMNVEV (reference sequence). Written as DNA, the CDR3 is TGTGCCACGAAGCGCAATCAGCCCCAGCATTTT. Its translation: CATKRNQPQHF.

The chain has TRBV18 and TRBJ2-3; 10 bases map to TRBD2. Germline V lookup: CDR1 KGHSH, CDR2 LQKENI. The CDR3 totals 15 residues. The trim removed 5 bases at V and 1 base at J, leaving 3 bases unmatched. The CDR3 DNA follows: TGTGCCAGCTCATTTGGGACTAGCGGCACAGATACGCAGTATTTT. It codes for CASSFGTSGTDTQYF.

The chain recombines TRBV5-1 with TRBJ1-6; D not resolved. Germline assignment: CDR1 SGHRS and CDR2 YFSETQ. Between the trimmed V and J ends, which lost 3 bases and 7 bases, there was a span of 20 bases. The CDR3 covers 17 residues. The CDR3 sequence: CASSSPGGEAANSPLHF. DNA for the CDR3: TGCGCCAGCAGCTCCCCCGGAGGTGAGGCGGCAAATTCACCCCTCCACTTT.

The rearrangement links TRBV5-4 to TRBJ1-1; no firm D call. Germline V gene sequence: CDR1 SGHNT, CDR2 YYREEE (reference sequence). The CDR3 spans 13 residues. Trimming took off 0 bases at V and 1 base at J, with 4 bases between the two ends. In DNA form, the CDR3 reads TGTGCCAGCAGCTTGGGCGGGAACACTGAAGCTTTCTTT. Protein: CASSLGGNTEAFF.

The chain employs TRBV18 and TRBJ1-1, with TRBD1 as a possible D gene (6 bases). V lost 3 bases, J lost 3 bases, and 20 bases lay in between. The CDR3 covers 17 residues. Germline V gene data show CDR1 as KGHSH and CDR2 as LQKENI. The CDR3 spells CASSPIIVQGVDTEAFF. The CDR3 bases are TGTGCCAGCTCACCTATAATAGTACAGGGAGTTGACACTGAAGCTTTCTTT.

This chain connects TRBV18 to TRBJ1-1; 9 bases line up with TRBD1. After removal of 4 bases from V and 4 bases from J, the junction contained 10 bases not matched to a gene. Germline CDR1 and CDR2: KGHSH and LQKENI. This CDR3 is 16 amino acids long. CDR3 amino acids: CASSQGQGRSVTEAFF. The CDR3 DNA reads as TGTGCCAGCTCACAAGGACAGGGGCGGTCAGTCACTGAAGCTTTCTTT.

This rearrangement joins TRBV14 to TRBJ1-1, with D possibly matching TRBD1 (6 bases). Trimming removed 4 bases from V and 0 bases from J, with 15 bases in between. Germline lookup yields CDR1 SGHDN and CDR2 FVKESK. The CDR3 spans 16 residues. The chain's CDR3 is CASSRRGGSMNTEAFF. The CDR3 region has the DNA TGTGCCAGCAGCCGTAGGGGGGGATCGATGAACACTGAAGCTTTCTTT. The full variable domain, in which reference TRBV14 and TRBJ1-1 provide the parts outside the CDR3, is EAGVTQFPSHSVIEKGQTVTLRCDPISGHDNLYWYRRVMGKEIKFLLHFVKESKQDESGMPNNRFLAERTGGTYSTLKVQPAELEDSGVYFCASSRRGGSMNTEAFFGQGTRLTVV.